One sample yielded the 13 T cell receptor beta chains listed below, sequenced in a study of cytomegalovirus exposure and HLA in healthy donors. The PCR ran on 60 Vbeta and 13 Jbeta primers. Sequencing was performed with immunoSEQ multiplex PCR; in TCRdb, only in-frame clones are kept and a portion is missing. This sample carries 150,000 to 200,000 clones, 80% of them seen once, and the ten largest clones take about 1%. Sequencing was carried out using PBMCs. These receptors were taken from a woman in her thirties or forties in good health and CMV-seronegative.

This clone was observed once. The V call is TRBV7-2, the J call TRBJ2-3; weak D call: TRBD2 (6 bases). Germline CDR1 is SGHTA and CDR2 is FQGNSA. The CDR3 has 16 residues. With 3 bases removed from V and 2 bases from J, the gap between germline ends came to 15 bases. CDR3 DNA: TGTGCCAGCAGCTTTAATGGGGGGAGGCACACAGATACGCAGTATTTT. Amino acid sequence: CASSFNGGRHTDTQYF.

The chain employs TRBV28 and TRBJ2-7; 7 nucleotides match TRBD2. Germline loops: CDR1 MDHEN, CDR2 SYDVKM. Trimming removed 2 bases from V and 4 bases from J; junction bases left unmatched: 5. CDR3 length equals 14 residues. CDR3 loop: CASSLGGSVYEQYF. The CDR3 DNA is TGTGCCAGCAGTTTAGGCGGGAGTGTGTACGAGCAGTACTTC. The entire variable domain, with the rest obtained from reference TRBV28 and TRBJ2-7, is as follows: DVKVTQSSRYLVKRTGEKVFLECVQDMDHENMFWYRQDPGLGLRLIYFSYDVKMKEKGDIPEGYSVSREKKERFSLILESASTNQTSMYLCASSLGGSVYEQYFGPGTRLTVT.

The V gene is TRBV21-1, the J gene TRBJ2-1; the D call in the table, TRBD2, was not verified against the DNA. TRBV21-1 is a listed pseudogene. The CDR3 has 16 amino acids. The CDR3 region is CASSKELAGVVGEQFF. CDR3 nucleotide sequence: TGTGCCAGCAGCAAAGAACTAGCGGGAGTGGTTGGTGAGCAGTTCTTC.

This sequence joins TRBV5-6 and TRBJ2-1, with 8 positions matching TRBD2. V lost 4 bases to trimming and J lost 0 bases; unmatched junction nucleotides: 6. CDR3 length equals 16 residues. In germline, CDR1 is SGHDT, CDR2 YYEEEE. Here the CDR3 reads CASSKPLADSYNEQFF. The CDR3 DNA reads TGTGCCAGCAGCAAACCACTAGCGGACTCCTACAATGAGCAGTTCTTC.

The V call is TRBV6-6, the J call TRBJ2-1, with 13 bases fitting TRBD2. The CDR3 sequence is 16 residues long. The V gene end was trimmed by 2 bases and the J gene end by 4 bases; junction bases not matched to a gene: 2. CDR1 is MNHNY, CDR2 SVGAGI, per germline (reference sequence). CDR3 coding DNA: TGTGCCAGCAGTTACAGACTAGCGGGAGGTTACAATGAGCAGTTCTTC. Residues: CASSYRLAGGYNEQFF.

This chain uses TRBV11-3 with TRBJ1-4; 10 bases are shared with TRBD1. The CDR3 is 16 amino acids. Per germline, CDR1 SGHNT and CDR2 YENEEA. With V trimmed by 3 bases and J by 6 bases, 7 bases remained unmatched. The CDR3 nucleotides are TGTGCCAGCAGCTTGACAGGGGGCTTCTTAGATGAAAAACTGTTTTTT. Translated, it gives CASSLTGGFLDEKLFF.

The chain has TRBV27 and TRBJ1-6, with 10 bases identical to TRBD1. With 6 bases clipped from V and 0 bases from J, the junction kept 5 bases outside the gene matches. The V gene's germline CDR1 is MNHEY and CDR2 SMNVEV (reference sequence). The CDR3 totals 17 residues. The CDR3 loop reads CASSRQGASSYNSPLHF. The CDR3 DNA reads as TGTGCCAGCAGCAGACAGGGGGCGAGCTCCTATAATTCACCCCTCCACTTT.

This chain joins TRBV2 and TRBJ1-6; a possible D gene is TRBD1 (6 bases). The ends were cut back, 0 bases at V and 7 bases at J, with 10 bases in the middle. Germline CDR1 SNHLY, CDR2 FYNNEI. The length of the CDR3 is 15 residues. The CDR3 bases are TGTGCCAGCAGTGAAGCGCCAGGGGCGAATTCACCCCTCCACTTT. It codes for CASSEAPGANSPLHF. The whole variable domain, remainder taken from reference TRBV2 and TRBJ1-6, is EPEVTQTPSHQVTQMGQEVILRCVPISNHLYFYWYRQILGQKVEFLVSFYNNEISEKSEIFDDQFSVERPDGSNFTLKIRSTKLEDSAMYFCASSEAPGANSPLHFGNGTRLTVT.

Concerning this clone itself: The sample contains more than one DNA sequence encoding this CDR3. The chain links TRBV27 to TRBJ2-2, with 7 bases that match TRBD1. The CDR3 has 15 amino acids. Trimming took 4 bases from V and 5 from J; bases not matched to a gene: 7. Germline V CDR1 and CDR2: MNHEY, SMNVEV (reference sequence). This chain's CDR3 is CASSWTGEGTGELFF. CDR3 coding DNA: TGTGCCAGCAGTTGGACAGGAGAGGGGACCGGGGAGCTGTTTTTT.

The rearrangement uses TRBV19 and TRBJ1-1; 7 bases are shared with TRBD1. V lost 3 bases to trimming and J lost 2 bases; unmatched junction nucleotides: 3. Germline CDR1 is LNHDA and CDR2 is SQIVND (reference sequence). The CDR3 is 14 residues long. The CDR3 bases are TGTGCCAGTAGTATTCAGGGGGATAACACTGAAGCTTTCTTT. This encodes CASSIQGDNTEAFF.

The count of this clone is one. This chain links TRBV29-1 with TRBJ1-2; 9 positions match TRBD1. Germline CDR1 reads SQVTM; CDR2 reads ANQGSEA. V lost 8 bases to trimming and J lost 5 bases; unmatched junction nucleotides: 21. The CDR3 extends over 17 amino acids. The DNA for the CDR3 is TGCAGCTCATACCTCCGGGGACAGGGAGTGGGGAGGTATGGCTACACCTTC. It is translated as CSSYLRGQGVGRYGYTF.

The rearrangement links TRBV18 to TRBJ2-7, with D perhaps TRBD1 (6 bases). With 4 bases removed from V and 3 bases from J, the gap between germline ends came to 13 bases. Germline assignment: CDR1 KGHSH and CDR2 LQKENI. This CDR3 is built from 14 residues. CDR3: CASSRNTGYYEQYV. In DNA form, the CDR3 reads TGTGCCAGCTCACGCAACACAGGGTACTACGAGCAGTACGTC.

The rearrangement links TRBV5-1 to TRBJ2-1; the D gene is possibly TRBD2 (6 bases). V lost 0 bases, J lost 8 bases, and 12 bases lay in between. The germline V gene encodes CDR1 SGHRS and CDR2 YFSETQ. The CDR3 runs to 14 residues. Here the CDR3 DNA reads TGCGCCAGCAGCTTGGCGCTAGCGATCCATGAGCAGTTCTTC. Residues: CASSLALAIHEQFF.